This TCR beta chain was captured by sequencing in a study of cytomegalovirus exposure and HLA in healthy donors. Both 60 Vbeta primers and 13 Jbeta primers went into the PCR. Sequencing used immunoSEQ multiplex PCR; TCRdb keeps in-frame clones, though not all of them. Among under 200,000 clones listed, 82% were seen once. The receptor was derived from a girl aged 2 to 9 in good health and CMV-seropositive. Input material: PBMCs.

Written as DNA, the CDR3 is TGTGCCATCAGTGAGACAGGGGAGGGCTACACCTTC. It is translated as CAISETGEGYTF. V is TRBV10-3 and J is TRBJ1-2; TRBD1 agrees at 7 bases. V lost 2 bases and J lost 8; bases outside the gene matches: 2. Germline loops: CDR1 ENHRY, CDR2 SYGVKD. This CDR3 has 12 amino acids.